This T cell receptor (beta chain) was documented in a study of CD8 T cells in ankylosing spondylitis. General observations from the study: Relatively scarce in peripheral blood, disease-linked clones were CD8+. A TCR beta motif of several highly homologous variants seemed to mark ankylosing spondylitis blood.

TCRdb independently ran MiXCR on the 5' RACE reads; one entry per CDR3 protein. The profile shows a few hundred thousand distinct CDR3 sequences, 6.5% to 10% of them singletons. This clonotype showed up many times. What it binds is unknown. This CDR3 has 17 amino acids. V gave up 4 bases and J gave up 9 bases; unmatched junction bases: 14. The chain couples TRBV12-3 or TRBV12-4 to TRBJ2-7; 14 nucleotides match TRBD2. The specimen was blood, either unsorted or a sorted T cell fraction (not recorded which). This TCR derives from a male donor with ankylosing spondylitis. The DNA of the CDR3 is TGTGCCAGCAGTTCGGGACTAGCGGGAGCGGGGGGTGTTGGGCAGTACTTC. Its protein product is CASSSGLAGAGGVGQYF.